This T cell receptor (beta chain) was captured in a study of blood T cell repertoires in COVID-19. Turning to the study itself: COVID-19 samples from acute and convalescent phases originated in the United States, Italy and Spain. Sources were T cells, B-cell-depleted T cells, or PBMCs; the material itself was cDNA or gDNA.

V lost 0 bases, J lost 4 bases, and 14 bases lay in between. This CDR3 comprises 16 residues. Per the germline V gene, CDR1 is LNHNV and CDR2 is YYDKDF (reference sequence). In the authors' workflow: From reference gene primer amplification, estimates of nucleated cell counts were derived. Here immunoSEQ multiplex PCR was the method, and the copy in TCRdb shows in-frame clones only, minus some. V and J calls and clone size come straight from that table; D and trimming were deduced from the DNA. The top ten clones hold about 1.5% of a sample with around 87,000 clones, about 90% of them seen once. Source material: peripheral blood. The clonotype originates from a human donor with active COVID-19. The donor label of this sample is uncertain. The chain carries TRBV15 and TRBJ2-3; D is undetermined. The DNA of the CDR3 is TGTGCCACCAGCAGAGAGAGTAGAGTGGGCTCAGATACGCAGTATTTT. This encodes CATSRESRVGSDTQYF.